This T cell receptor beta chain appears in the sequencing data of a study of cytomegalovirus exposure and HLA in healthy donors. About the research overall: A prior study identified 90 million to 120 million unique TCR beta sequences from 150 million to 200 million T cells.

Regarding the study as a whole: Associated with cytomegalovirus, according to the listing, were 150 to 200 TCR beta chains. In vitro experiments confirmed that three CMV-associated chains were specific for CMV antigens.

The CDR3 contains 14 residues. Trimming took off 1 base at V and 1 base at J, with 7 bases between the two ends. Germline lookup yields CDR1 SGHRS and CDR2 YFSETQ. Turning to this clone: The antigen is unknown.

The PCR contained 60 Vbeta and 13 Jbeta primers. Sequencing used immunoSEQ multiplex PCR; TCRdb keeps in-frame clones, though not all of them. Of roughly 70,000 clones listed, about 74% were seen once; the top ten hold more than 9.5%. Sequenced material: PBMCs. The TCR sequence derives from a human donor in good health. V usage is TRBV5-1 and J usage is TRBJ2-3; D is undetermined. As DNA, the CDR3 is TGCGCCAGCAGCTTGTCACCGGGCACAGATACGCAGTATTTT. It yields the protein CASSLSPGTDTQYF.